The T cell receptor beta chain described here comes from a study of OX40 agonist ivuxolimab in advanced cancers. At the level of the whole study: Ivuxolimab was a fully human IgG2 agonistic monoclonal antibody targeting the costimulatory receptor OX40 (CD134). Three dose-escalation patients achieved partial responses, one with hepatocellular carcinoma and two with cutaneous melanoma. Peripheral TCRbeta sequencing aimed to test whether ivuxolimab altered TCR sequence diversity and caused clonal T-cell expansion. The paper covers the monotherapy dose-escalation part of the phase I ivuxolimab trial, which included N of about 51 patients. Among the roughly 52 dose-escalation patients, approximately 20 had hepatocellular carcinoma, around 15 melanoma, 9 renal cell carcinoma and 9 head and neck cancer. Intravenous ivuxolimab was administered to patients every 2 weeks at six dose levels: 0.01, 0.1, 0.3, 1.5, 3 and 10 mg/kg. Prior anti-PD-1, anti-PD-L1 or anti-CTLA-4 therapy was permitted, and 40% to 50% of dose-escalation patients had received checkpoint inhibitors. In the dose-escalation cohort, 75% to 90% of patients were male, and the mean age was 60 years with a range of roughly 23 to 79.

Patients with autoimmune disease history or receiving systemic immunosuppression were excluded from the trial. Peripheral blood for TCR sequencing was drawn from every dose cohort at baseline, at cycle 4 day 1 and at cycle 7 day 1. The samples were drawn from a first-in-human, open-label, multicenter phase I dose-escalation trial of ivuxolimab. Adults with locally advanced or metastatic melanoma, renal cell carcinoma, hepatocellular carcinoma or head and neck squamous cell carcinoma were enrolled in the trial. Before TCR sequencing, CD4+ T cells and CD8+ T cells from peripheral blood were sorted into separate populations. From a lookup of the germline V gene, CDR1 and CDR2 are SGHVS and FNYEAQ. The CDR3 spans 15 residues, from the cysteine through the phenylalanine. The read is trimmed to its CDR3 DNA, 45 bases read in frame from base 1. The V end loses 2 bases and the J end loses 4 bases, and a stretch of 15 bases separates them.

The paper as a whole reports these results and caveats: After ivuxolimab, CD8+ T cells had more expanded clones than CD4+ T cells on average. Clonal expansion of both CD4+ and CD8+ blood T cells was observed from baseline to week 6 at doses 0.1 to 3.0 mg/kg. Low levels of normalized T-cell clonal expansion were also seen in some nonresponding patients. In partial responders in the 0.1-3.0 mg/kg groups, normalized peripheral clonal expansion was found to be among the lowest, especially among CD8+ T cells. The antigen specificity of the clonally expanded peripheral T cells was not determined.

About this clone itself: Its antigen remains unidentified. The input lacks base qualities; no much larger clone sits a single base away.

For sequencing of the TCRbeta CDR3 region, genomic DNA was extracted from the sorted cells. The immunoSEQ Assay was used to sequence the TCRbeta CDR3 regions. TCRdb retrieved this table from immuneACCESS and kept in-frame rearrangements only. Not all clones are present; in checked studies, unresolved V genes account for under half, and no reason is known for the remainder. For this sample there are approximately 74,000 clones; approximately 92% appear just once. The leading ten clones occupy more than 0.45% of the sample. The receptor comes from an adult with an advanced solid tumor such as melanoma, head and neck, liver or kidney cancer. In this chain, TRBV7-6 is recombined with TRBJ2-7; matching of 6 bases hints at TRBD2 as the D gene. The source was CD4+ or CD8+ T cells sorted from blood, collected in a trial of the OX40 agonist ivuxolimab. The CDR3 here reads CASSLRREEGYEQYF. The sequence in DNA is TGTGCCAGCAGCTTAAGGAGGGAGGAAGGATACGAGCAGTACTTC.